This T cell receptor (beta chain) was recorded in a study of blood T cell repertoires in COVID-19. Study-wide context: Whether acute or convalescent, the COVID-19 samples came from the United States, Italy and Spain. Sources were T cells, B-cell-depleted T cells, or PBMCs; the material itself was cDNA or gDNA.

This CDR3 comprises 15 residues. Germline lookup yields CDR1 LGHDT and CDR2 YNNKEL (reference sequence). Unmatched junction bases numbered 6, after V lost 2 bases and J lost 5 bases. Original analysis: Reference gene primer amplification in the assay estimated nucleated cell counts. Method: immunoSEQ multiplex PCR; TCRdb's copy keeps in-frame clones and lacks some. That table gives V, J and clone size, and the DNA gave D and trimming. Of roughly 38,000 clones listed, over 75% are singletons. This TCR was recovered from an older woman with acute or convalescent COVID-19. This chain links TRBV3-1 (or the pseudogene TRBV3-2) with TRBJ2-5; 9 nucleotides agree with TRBD2. Sequencing used peripheral blood. Written as DNA, the CDR3 is TGTGCCAGCAGCCAATGGCGGGAGGGCCGGGAGACCCAGTACTTC. Protein sequence: CASSQWREGRETQYF.